This entry lists 27 T cell receptor beta chains sequenced from one sample in a study of blood T cell repertoires in COVID-19. The method was immunoSEQ multiplex PCR; TCRdb's version includes in-frame clones alone and lacks a portion of them. The sample contains 150,000 to 200,000 clones, approximately 88% of which appear only once. Sequencing input: PBMCs or T cells enriched from blood (not recorded which). The source is a woman aged 18-29 years who had recovered from COVID-19.

This chain uses TRBV28 with TRBJ1-4; tentative D call: TRBD1 (6 bases). The V end lost 9 bases, the J end lost 8 bases, and 22 bases lay between the germline ends. CDR3 size: 15 residues. CDR1 MDHEN and CDR2 SYDVKM come from the germline V gene. For the CDR3, the DNA is TGTGCCAGTTCACGAACAGGGATCAACGGCGAAAAACTGTTTTTT. Translation: CASSRTGINGEKLFF.

The chain has TRBV19 and TRBJ1-4; 9 bases fit TRBD1. Losses at the gene ends were 3 bases for V and 4 bases for J; bases not matched to a gene: 0. The CDR3 loop spans 14 amino acids. Per germline, CDR1 LNHDA and CDR2 SQIVND (reference sequence). This CDR3 reads CASSMGQGNEKLFF. The DNA of the CDR3 is TGTGCCAGTAGTATGGGACAGGGTAATGAAAAACTGTTTTTT.

The chain has TRBV10-1 and TRBJ2-3; D remains ambiguous. Germline lookup yields CDR1 WNHNN and CDR2 SYGVQD (reference sequence). The CDR3 contains 12 residues. Between the trimmed V and J ends, which lost 3 bases and 6 bases, there was a span of 7 bases. CDR3 loop: CASSDQADTQYF. CDR3 DNA: TGCGCCAGCAGTGATCAAGCCGATACGCAGTATTTT.

The rearrangement links TRBV30 to TRBJ2-3, with 8 bases that match TRBD2. The J segment lost 3 bases and the V segment lost 0 bases, leaving 8 bases of the junction unmatched. Germline V gives CDR1 GTSNPN, CDR2 SVGIG (reference sequence). This CDR3 has 16 amino acids. The CDR3 DNA is TGTGCCTGGAGTGTCGGCAGCGGGAGTGCGACAGATACGCAGTATTTT. Its translation: CAWSVGSGSATDTQYF.

This rearrangement joins TRBV3-1 (or the pseudogene TRBV3-2) to TRBJ2-3, with a tentative D call TRBD1 (6 bases). Looked up from germline, CDR1 is LGHDT and CDR2 is YNNKEL (reference sequence). There are 14 residues in the CDR3. Trimming stripped 1 base from V and 1 base from J, with 6 bases between. Here the CDR3 DNA reads TGTGCCAGCAGCCAAGGGACAGGCACAGATACGCAGTATTTT. It encodes CASSQGTGTDTQYF.

The chain links TRBV5-1 to TRBJ2-1, with 13 nucleotides matching TRBD2. Per germline, CDR1 SGHRS and CDR2 YFSETQ. The CDR3 loop spans 16 amino acids. V shed 4 bases and J 2 bases; nucleotides not matched to a gene: 3. CDR3 DNA: TGCGCCAGCAGCCTAGGACTAGCGGGAGCCTACAATGAGCAGTTCTTC. Translating it yields CASSLGLAGAYNEQFF.

The chain carries TRBV11-2 and TRBJ1-1, with no clear D. Trimming pared 3 bases from V and 3 bases from J, leaving 11 bases between. Looked up from germline, CDR1 is SGHAT and CDR2 is FQNNGV. There are 14 residues in the CDR3. CDR3 bases: TGTGCCAGCAGCTTGAGAGCCGGGGACACTGAAGCTTTCTTT. It specifies CASSLRAGDTEAFF. Full variable domain (rest looked up from reference TRBV11-2 and TRBJ1-1): EAGVAQSPRYKIIEKRQSVAFWCNPISGHATLYWYQQILGQGPKLLIQFQNNGVVDDSQLPKDRFSAERLKGVDSTLKIQPAKLEDSAVYLCASSLRAGDTEAFFGQGTRLTVV.

The chain links TRBV2 to TRBJ1-5; D is undetermined. CDR3 length: 14 residues. The V end was cut by 4 bases, the J end by 1 base, with 8 bases between. Germline CDR1 reads SNHLY; CDR2 reads FYNNEI. CDR3 protein: CASSVEKSNQPQHF. For the CDR3, the DNA is TGTGCCAGCAGTGTCGAGAAAAGCAATCAGCCCCAGCATTTT.

The CDR3 loop reads CASSQRPLLAAGETQYF. In DNA, the CDR3 is TGTGCCAGCAGCCAACGCCCCCTTCTAGCGGCAGGAGAGACCCAGTACTTC. The rearrangement links TRBV3-1 (or the pseudogene TRBV3-2) to TRBJ2-5, with 7 nucleotides matching TRBD2. The length of the CDR3 is 17 residues. V shed 2 bases, J shed 4 bases, and the junction held 13 bases outside the gene matches. The germline gives CDR1 LGHDT, CDR2 YNNKEL (reference sequence).

Points on this clone: This sample includes further DNA sequences coding for the same CDR3. The V gene is TRBV7-2, the J gene TRBJ1-1, with 7 positions matching TRBD1. Trimming at V came to 1 base and at J to 3 bases, leaving 5 bases not matched to a gene. Germline loops: CDR1 SGHTA, CDR2 FQGNSA. The CDR3 extends over 15 amino acids. CDR3: CASSLGYQGDTEAFF. In nucleotides, the CDR3 is TGTGCCAGCAGCTTAGGATACCAGGGGGACACTGAAGCTTTCTTT.

The chain couples TRBV9 to TRBJ2-7, with a tentative D call TRBD2 (6 bases). The germline gives CDR1 SGDLS, CDR2 YYNGEE. V was trimmed by 0 bases and J by 2 bases, leaving 9 bases between them. The CDR3 is made up of 14 amino acids. The CDR3 bases are TGTGCCAGCAGCGTAGCGGGACTGACCTACGAGCAGTACTTC. As protein: CASSVAGLTYEQYF.

V gene TRBV12-3 or TRBV12-4 combines with J gene TRBJ1-1, with D maybe TRBD1 (5 bases). Trimming shortened V by 4 bases and J by 2 bases, and 8 bases separated the two germline ends. This CDR3 has 13 amino acids. CDR3 amino acids: CASSSGGNTEAFF. The CDR3, as DNA: TGTGCCAGCAGTTCCGGGGGTAACACTGAAGCTTTCTTT.

The V call is TRBV11-2, the J call TRBJ2-1; a possible D gene is TRBD2 (6 bases). Trimming took 4 bases from V and 8 from J, leaving 18 bases between them. The CDR3 contains 15 residues. Per germline, CDR1 SGHAT and CDR2 FQNNGV. The CDR3 is CASSSQAGLADEQFF. The CDR3 DNA reads TGTGCCAGCAGCTCACAAGCGGGTTTGGCCGATGAGCAGTTCTTC.

In this sample, this clone turned up once. The chain is built from TRBV5-8 and TRBJ1-1; 7 nucleotides agree with TRBD1. CDR3 length: 12 amino acids. With V trimmed by 4 bases and J by 11 bases, 8 bases remained unmatched. Per the germline V gene, CDR1 is SGHTS and CDR2 is YDEGEE. In DNA form, the CDR3 reads TGTGCCAGCAGCATACGACAGGGAAGGGCTTTCTTT. This translates into CASSIRQGRAFF.

The chain links TRBV5-1 to TRBJ2-5, with 7 nucleotides matching TRBD2. The trim removed 3 bases at V and 5 bases at J, leaving 10 bases unmatched. CDR1 and CDR2 (germline): SGHRS, YFSETQ. The CDR3 covers 15 residues. The CDR3 loop is CASSSRDREAETQYF. The CDR3 DNA follows: TGCGCCAGCAGCTCGCGGGACCGGGAGGCGGAGACCCAGTACTTC.

The chain has TRBV27 and TRBJ2-3; D remains ambiguous. The V end was cut by 3 bases, the J end by 1 base, with 5 bases between. CDR1 is MNHEY and CDR2 is SMNVEV in the germline V gene (reference sequence). The CDR3 runs to 13 residues. The CDR3 DNA reads as TGTGCCAGCAGTTTTACTCGCACAGATACGCAGTATTTT. It is translated as CASSFTRTDTQYF.

This sequence joins TRBV27 and TRBJ1-6, with unresolved D. The CDR3 is 13 amino acids. CDR1 and CDR2 from the germline V gene are MNHEY and SMNVEV (reference sequence). Between the trimmed V and J ends, which lost 3 bases and 4 bases, there was a span of 4 bases. The CDR3 coding sequence is TGTGCCAGCAGTTTCTCTTATAATTCACCCCTCCACTTT. This translates into CASSFSYNSPLHF.

CDR3 sequence: CSAEGPGQGTYEQYF. The DNA for the CDR3 is TGCAGCGCTGAGGGACCGGGACAGGGAACCTACGAGCAGTACTTC. This chain connects TRBV29-1 to TRBJ2-7; TRBD1 matches at 9 bases. This CDR3 spans 15 amino acids. The V segment lost 7 bases and the J segment 2 bases; nucleotides outside the gene matches: 12. Germline CDR1 is SQVTM and CDR2 is ANQGSEA.

This clone was picked up one time. The V and J genes are TRBV4-3 and TRBJ1-1, with D hard to call. Germline CDR1 and CDR2: LGHNA and YSLEER. The CDR3 has 14 amino acids. V was pared by 0 bases and J by 1 base, with 6 bases between. DNA of the CDR3: TGCGCCAGCAGCCAAGATTACACGAACACTGAAGCTTTCTTT. This translates into CASSQDYTNTEAFF.

The chain uses TRBV7-2 and TRBJ2-7; tentative D call: TRBD2 (6 bases). The CDR3 is made up of 15 amino acids. Per the germline V gene, CDR1 is SGHTA and CDR2 is FQGNSA. Trimming cost V 0 bases and J 3 bases, with 12 bases left between them. In nucleotides, the CDR3 is TGTGCCAGCAGCTTAGCTAGCGGAGACTTCTACGAGCAGTACTTC. Its protein product is CASSLASGDFYEQYF.

V gene TRBV27 combines with J gene TRBJ2-7; 10 bases are a match to TRBD2. There are 14 residues in the CDR3. V dropped 2 bases and J dropped 4; count of bases not matched to a gene: 2. Germline values: CDR1 MNHEY, CDR2 SMNVEV (reference sequence). CDR3 coding DNA: TGTGCCAGCAGTTTAACTAGCGGGGATTACGAGCAGTACTTC. Protein product: CASSLTSGDYEQYF.

The V gene is TRBV18, the J gene TRBJ1-2; 9 bases map to TRBD1. The germline gives CDR1 KGHSH, CDR2 LQKENI. This CDR3 contains 15 residues. Trimming cost V 2 bases and J 5 bases; bases outside gene matches: 6. CDR3 in DNA: TGTGCCAGCTCACCAAGGGACAGGGACGCGTATGGCTACACCTTC. It codes for CASSPRDRDAYGYTF. Supplemented by reference TRBV18 and TRBJ1-2, the full variable domain reads NAGVMQNPRHLVRRRGQEARLRCSPMKGHSHVYWYRQLPEEGLKFMVYLQKENIIDESGMPKERFSAEFPKEGPSILRIQQVVRGDSAAYFCASSPRDRDAYGYTFGSGTRLTVV.

This rearrangement joins TRBV7-8 to TRBJ2-7; 7 bases fit TRBD2. Trimming took 1 base from V and 1 from J; bases not matched to a gene: 13. The CDR3 is 18 amino acids. The germline gives CDR1 SGHVS, CDR2 FQNEAQ. Here the CDR3 DNA reads TGTGCCAGCAGCTTAGTTGCGCGAGACGGGGGGAAATCCTACGAGCAGTACTTC. Protein: CASSLVARDGGKSYEQYF. The variable domain in full, with the rest retrieved from reference TRBV7-8 and TRBJ2-7, is GAGVSQSPRYKVAKRGQDVALRCDPISGHVSLFWYQQALGQGPEFLTYFQNEAQLDKSGLPSDRFFAERPEGSVSTLKIQRTQQEDSAVYLCASSLVARDGGKSYEQYFGPGTRLTVT.

This clone was picked up a small number of times. The gene calls are TRBV7-9 and TRBJ2-7; 14 bases map to TRBD2. V lost 5 bases to trimming and J lost 0 bases; unmatched junction nucleotides: 9. Germline V gene lookup returns CDR1 SEHNR and CDR2 FQNEAQ (reference sequence). This CDR3 has 18 residues. CDR3 in DNA: TGTGCCAGCAGCCTTTCCGGGACTAGCGGGAGCATCTCCTACGAGCAGTACTTC. Residues: CASSLSGTSGSISYEQYF. Together with reference TRBV7-9 and TRBJ2-7, the CDR3 gives the full variable domain: DTGVSQNPRHKITKRGQNVTFRCDPISEHNRLYWYRQTLGQGPEFLTYFQNEAQLEKSRLLSDRFSAERPKGSFSTLEIQRTEQGDSAMYLCASSLSGTSGSISYEQYFGPGTRLTVT.

The chain links TRBV28 to TRBJ1-1; 7 bases agree with TRBD1. Per germline, CDR1 MDHEN and CDR2 SYDVKM. Trimming removed 4 bases from V and 8 bases from J; junction bases left unmatched: 7. The CDR3 sequence is 13 residues long. The CDR3 DNA is TGTGCCAGCAGTTCCTCAGGACAGGTCGAAGCTTTCTTT. Its protein is CASSSSGQVEAFF. Supplemented by reference TRBV28 and TRBJ1-1, the full variable domain reads DVKVTQSSRYLVKRTGEKVFLECVQDMDHENMFWYRQDPGLGLRLIYFSYDVKMKEKGDIPEGYSVSREKKERFSLILESASTNQTSMYLCASSSSGQVEAFFGQGTRLTVV.

This clone was observed once. The chain links TRBV30 to TRBJ2-7, with unresolved D. The length of the CDR3 is 13 residues. Germline loops: CDR1 GTSNPN, CDR2 SVGIG (reference sequence). V lost 1 base and J lost 3, with 10 bases in between. CDR3 loop: CAWSGAVDYEQYF. In nucleotides, the CDR3 is TGTGCCTGGAGTGGGGCTGTAGACTACGAGCAGTACTTC.

The CDR3 reads CASSLGGQAPGTEAFF. The CDR3 DNA is TGTGCCAGCAGCTTGGGAGGACAGGCCCCCGGGACTGAAGCTTTCTTT. The V and J genes are TRBV5-6 and TRBJ1-1; 7 nucleotides line up with TRBD1. With V trimmed by 0 bases and J by 5 bases, 10 bases remained unmatched. The CDR3 covers 16 residues. From germline, CDR1 is SGHDT and CDR2 YYEEEE.